The 26 T cell receptor beta chains listed next were all sequenced from one sample in a study of identical twins. TCRdb re-analysed the 5' RACE reads in MiXCR, keeping a single row per CDR3 protein. The data contain roughly 750,000 distinct CDR3 sequences, 21% of them seen just once; the ten biggest clones take up over 4%. These data also formed part of another study, on T cells expressing NK-cell markers.

Material: PBMCs. The receptors here all came from a woman aged 18-29 years in good health.

This clonotype was found a few times. The chain employs TRBV12-3 or TRBV12-4 and TRBJ1-1, with D perhaps matching TRBD1 (5 bases). V lost 6 bases and J lost 7, with 15 bases in between. The CDR3 extends over 13 amino acids. The CDR3 is CASSPRGGNEAFF. The CDR3 DNA reads as TGTGCCAGCAGCCCGCGTGGGGGGAATGAAGCTTTCTTT.

This clonotype turned up a few times. The chain links TRBV7-3 to TRBJ2-1; 7 bases are a match to TRBD2. The junction had 6 bases not matched to a gene; V was cut back by 5 bases and J by 2 bases. There are 15 residues in the CDR3. Germline CDR1 SGHTA, CDR2 FQGTGA. CDR3 in DNA: TGTGCCAGCAGCCCCCAGGGACTACCCTACAATGAGCAGTTCTTC. This codes for CASSPQGLPYNEQFF. The variable domain in full, with the rest retrieved from reference TRBV7-3 and TRBJ2-1, is GAGVSQTPSNKVTEKGKYVELRCDPISGHTALYWYRQSLGQGPEFLIYFQGTGAADDSGLPNDRFFAVRPEGSVSTLKIQRTERGDSAVYLCASSPQGLPYNEQFFGPGTRLTVL.

As DNA, the CDR3 is TGTGCCAGCAGTCTTACAGGGATACGGGGAGAGACCCAGTACTTC. Its translation: CASSLTGIRGETQYF. The rearrangement joins TRBV7-3 to TRBJ2-5; possible D gene TRBD1, 6 bases. Germline CDR1 is SGHTA and CDR2 is FQGTGA. This CDR3 has 15 residues. The V and J ends lost 6 bases and 4 bases respectively, with 18 bases between them. The full variable domain, its missing parts supplied by reference TRBV7-3 and TRBJ2-5, is GAGVSQTPSNKVTEKGKYVELRCDPISGHTALYWYRQSLGQGPEFLIYFQGTGAADDSGLPNDRFFAVRPEGSVSTLKIQRTERGDSAVYLCASSLTGIRGETQYFGPGTRLLVL.

The V gene is TRBV10-3, the J gene TRBJ2-5; tentative D call: TRBD2 (5 bases). CDR1 and CDR2 (germline): ENHRY, SYGVKD. The CDR3 is 13 residues long. V dropped 4 bases and J dropped 3 bases, with 9 bases sitting between them. The CDR3 bases are TGTGCCATCAGTGGCACTAGGGAAGAGACCCAGTACTTC. Its translation: CAISGTREETQYF.

The chain uses TRBV20-1 and TRBJ2-2; D remains unclear. Germline lookup yields CDR1 DFQATT and CDR2 SNEGSKA (reference sequence). With 4 bases removed from V and 4 bases from J, the gap between germline ends came to 10 bases. CDR3 length equals 13 residues. The CDR3 DNA reads as TGCAGTGCTAAAACCCCCAGCACCGGGGAGCTGTTTTTT. Its protein is CSAKTPSTGELFF.

The rearrangement links TRBV12-3 or TRBV12-4 to TRBJ1-1; weak D call: TRBD1 (6 bases). This CDR3 spans 13 amino acids. V lost 2 bases to trimming and J lost 6 bases, with 10 bases between them. Here the CDR3 DNA reads TGTGCCAGCAGTTTAAACAGGGCCGCTGAAGCTTTCTTT. Protein: CASSLNRAAEAFF.

The rearrangement links TRBV4-1 to TRBJ2-1; D call uncertain. CDR1 is MGHRA and CDR2 is YSYEKL in the germline V gene. V lost 0 bases to trimming and J lost 2 bases, with 8 bases between them. The CDR3 covers 15 residues. CDR3 sequence reads: CASSQERSPYNEQFF. The CDR3 coding sequence is TGCGCCAGCAGCCAAGAACGGAGTCCCTACAATGAGCAGTTCTTC.

This clonotype was observed a few times. The chain combines TRBV6-1 with TRBJ2-3, with 10 bases that match TRBD1. The junction had 10 bases not matched to a gene; V was cut back by 4 bases and J by 6 bases. The germline V gene encodes CDR1 MNHNS and CDR2 SASEGT. The CDR3 runs to 16 residues. Here the CDR3 DNA reads TGTGCCAGCAGTGGAGAGAGACAGGGGGCTTCTGATACGCAGTATTTT. It specifies CASSGERQGASDTQYF.

This clonotype was seen ten or more times. This rearrangement joins TRBV9 to TRBJ2-7; no reliable D call. V was trimmed by 4 bases and J by 0 bases, leaving 11 bases between them. This CDR3 region has 14 residues. In germline, CDR1 is SGDLS, CDR2 YYNGEE. The CDR3 sequence is CASSFQTVSYEQYF. Here the CDR3 DNA reads TGTGCCAGCAGCTTCCAGACCGTCTCCTACGAGCAGTACTTC.

This clonotype was detected a few times. This chain connects TRBV5-1 to TRBJ2-3, with D uncertain. Trimming stripped 9 bases from V and 0 bases from J, with 11 bases between. The CDR3 has 13 amino acids. Germline-derived CDR1 and CDR2 are SGHRS and YFSETQ. DNA for the CDR3: TGCGCCACTTCGACACAGAGCACAGATACGCAGTATTTT. This encodes CATSTQSTDTQYF.

The chain joins TRBV6-1 to TRBJ1-3; the match to TRBD1 covers 7 bases. Germline trimming cut 7 bases from V and 3 bases from J; bases unmatched to any gene: 6. This CDR3 region has 14 residues. The germline V gene encodes CDR1 MNHNS and CDR2 SASEGT. Here the CDR3 DNA reads TGTGCCAGCATCGACAGGGCGGTTGGAAACACCATATATTTT. Translating gives CASIDRAVGNTIYF.

This clonotype was seen a handful of times. The chain employs TRBV20-1 and TRBJ1-2; no reliable D call. The CDR3 spans 14 residues. Deletions cut 1 base from V and 5 bases from J, with 14 bases between. CDR1 and CDR2 from the germline V gene are DFQATT and SNEGSKA (reference sequence). In DNA, the CDR3 is TGCAGTGCTAGAGTGGTTGGACTCTTATATGGCTACACCTTC. It codes for CSARVVGLLYGYTF.

This clonotype was observed a few times. The V and J genes are TRBV6-1 and TRBJ2-1, with 8 bases lining up with TRBD1. CDR1 is MNHNS, CDR2 SASEGT, per germline. The CDR3 has 13 amino acids. After removal of 7 bases from V and 7 bases from J, the junction contained 6 bases not matched to a gene. The CDR3 DNA is TGTGCCAGCACCCGGACAGGGCAGAATGAGCAGTTCTTC. Amino acids: CASTRTGQNEQFF.

The rearrangement uses TRBV27 and TRBJ1-2; D remains ambiguous. V was cut by 3 bases and J by 8 bases, with 13 bases left in between. The CDR3 contains 13 residues. Looked up from germline, CDR1 is MNHEY and CDR2 is SMNVEV (reference sequence). The DNA for the CDR3 is TGTGCCAGCAGTTTCCGGGGAAGAGGAGGCTACACCTTC. Amino acid sequence: CASSFRGRGGYTF.

The V and J genes are TRBV6-2 or TRBV6-3 and TRBJ2-7, with D perhaps matching TRBD1 (6 bases). V was pared by 6 bases and J by 6 bases, with 18 bases between. The CDR3 contains 14 residues. Germline V gene lookup returns CDR1 MNHEY and CDR2 SVGEGT. The DNA of the CDR3 is TGTGCCAGCAGCCCCCGACAGGTGCTTCGCGAGCAGTACTTC. Translation: CASSPRQVLREQYF.

Here the CDR3 DNA reads TGTGCTAGTGACGGGGGTAGCGCGAGCATCACCGGGGAGCTGTTTTTT. It is translated as CASDGGSASITGELFF. The chain links TRBV12-5 to TRBJ2-2; TRBD2 is a possible D gene (6 bases). Trimming pared 7 bases from V and 4 bases from J, leaving 19 bases between. This CDR3 region has 16 residues. The germline V gene encodes CDR1 LGHNT and CDR2 FRNRAP.

This clonotype showed up just once. This chain joins TRBV5-1 and TRBJ2-5, with 10 bases identical to TRBD1. Germline V lookup: CDR1 SGHRS, CDR2 YFSETQ. Trimming at V came to 6 bases and at J to 7 bases, leaving 9 bases not matched to a gene. The CDR3 has 14 amino acids. The CDR3 DNA reads TGCGCCAGCACTCGACAGGGGGCGGAGGGGACCCAGTACTTC. Protein sequence: CASTRQGAEGTQYF. Together with reference TRBV5-1 and TRBJ2-5, the CDR3 gives the full variable domain: KAGVTQTPRYLIKTRGQQVTLSCSPISGHRSVSWYQQTPGQGLQFLFEYFSETQRNKGNFPGRFSGRQFSNSRSEMNVSTLELGDSALYLCASTRQGAEGTQYFGPGTRLLVL.

This clonotype was observed a handful of times. The V and J genes are TRBV5-5 and TRBJ2-5; D unclear. The germline gives CDR1 SGHKS, CDR2 YYEKEE (reference sequence). Trimming pared 6 bases from V and 3 bases from J, leaving 15 bases between. This CDR3 has 14 amino acids. CDR3 nucleotide sequence: TGTGCCAGCACCGTGTTGGGGATAGAAGAGACCCAGTACTTC. It codes for CASTVLGIEETQYF.

This clonotype was detected a few times. This chain connects TRBV12-3 or TRBV12-4 to TRBJ2-1; possibly TRBD1 or TRBD2 for D (5 bases each). The CDR3 runs 14 residues. The V end was cut by 3 bases, the J end by 9 bases, with 15 bases between. The CDR3: CASSLGPMGVEQFF. The CDR3 nucleotides are TGTGCCAGCAGTTTGGGGCCGATGGGGGTTGAGCAGTTCTTC.

The CDR3 protein is CSVEKGSTDTQYF. CDR3 in DNA: TGCAGCGTTGAAAAGGGGAGTACAGATACGCAGTATTTT. This rearrangement joins TRBV29-1 to TRBJ2-3; TRBD1 or TRBD2 may be the D gene (5 bases each). The germline V gene has CDR1 SQVTM and CDR2 ANQGSEA. The CDR3 loop spans 13 amino acids. The V and J ends lost 2 bases and 3 bases respectively, with 9 bases between them.

The chain carries TRBV5-1 and TRBJ2-5; TRBD2 matches at 13 bases. Germline CDR1 is SGHRS and CDR2 is YFSETQ. Germline trimming cut 4 bases from V and 1 base from J; bases unmatched to any gene: 4. The CDR3 covers 16 residues. The CDR3 loop reads CASSGGLAGIQETQYF. The CDR3 DNA is TGCGCCAGCAGCGGGGGACTAGCGGGAATCCAAGAGACCCAGTACTTC.

The gene calls are TRBV7-6 and TRBJ2-1, with 10 nucleotides matching TRBD2. The CDR3 is made up of 16 amino acids. Germline loops: CDR1 SGHVS, CDR2 FNYEAQ. Trimming at V came to 1 base and at J to 4 bases, leaving 4 bases not matched to a gene. CDR3 in DNA: TGTGCCAGCAGCTTAGACCTAGCGGGAGAGTACAATGAGCAGTTCTTC. This encodes CASSLDLAGEYNEQFF.

This clonotype was observed many times. The rearrangement joins TRBV20-1 to TRBJ2-1; tentatively, D is TRBD2 (5 bases). V was shortened by 4 bases and J by 4 bases, with 17 bases between the two germline ends. CDR3 length equals 15 residues. Germline V lookup: CDR1 DFQATT, CDR2 SNEGSKA (reference sequence). The CDR3 DNA reads TGCAGTGCTAAAGATTCGCGACGGGAATACAATGAGCAGTTCTTC. This encodes CSAKDSRREYNEQFF.

This clonotype was observed a few times. The rearrangement joins TRBV7-9 to TRBJ2-2; TRBD1 aligns across 8 bases. Germline CDR1 and CDR2: SEHNR and FQNEAQ (reference sequence). V was clipped by 7 bases and J by 3 bases; unmatched bases: 1. The CDR3 runs 13 residues. CDR3 nucleotide sequence: TGTGCCAGCACGACAGGGGACACCGGGGAGCTGTTTTTT. Encoded protein: CASTTGDTGELFF.

V usage is TRBV12-3 or TRBV12-4 and J usage is TRBJ2-1; the D is unclear. The CDR3 has 17 amino acids. Trimming stripped 1 base from V and 7 bases from J, with 20 bases between. CDR3 sequence: CASSLELLGQWVNEQFF. The CDR3 nucleotides are TGTGCCAGCAGTTTAGAATTATTAGGGCAGTGGGTGAATGAGCAGTTCTTC.

The chain is built from TRBV27 and TRBJ2-3, with TRBD2 as a possible D gene (5 bases). The CDR3 spans 12 residues. CDR1 and CDR2 (germline): MNHEY, SMNVEV (reference sequence). V was clipped by 2 bases and J by 7 bases, with 7 bases between them. CDR3 residues: CASSLEGYTQYF. CDR3 nucleotides: TGTGCCAGCAGTTTAGAGGGCTATACGCAGTATTTT.